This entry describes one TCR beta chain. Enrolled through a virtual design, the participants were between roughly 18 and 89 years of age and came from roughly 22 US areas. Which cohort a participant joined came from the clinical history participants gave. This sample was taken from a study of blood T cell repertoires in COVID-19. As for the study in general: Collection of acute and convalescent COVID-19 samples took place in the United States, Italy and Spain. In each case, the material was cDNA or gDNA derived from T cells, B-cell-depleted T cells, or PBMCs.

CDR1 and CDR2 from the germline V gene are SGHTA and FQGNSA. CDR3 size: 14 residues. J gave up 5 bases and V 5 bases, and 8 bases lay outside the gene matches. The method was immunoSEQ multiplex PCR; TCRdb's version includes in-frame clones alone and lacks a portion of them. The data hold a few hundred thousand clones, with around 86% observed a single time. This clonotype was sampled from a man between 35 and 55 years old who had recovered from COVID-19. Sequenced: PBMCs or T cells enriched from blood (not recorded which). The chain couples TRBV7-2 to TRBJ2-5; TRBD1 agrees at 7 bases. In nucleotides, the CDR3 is TGTGCCAGCAGCGCAACCACAGGGGTTGAGACCCAGTACTTC. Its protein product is CASSATTGVETQYF.